The source of this TCR beta chain is a study of PD-L1 blockade in urothelial cancer. The germline gives CDR1 SGHTA, CDR2 FQGTGA. The CDR3 has 16 amino acids. The V and J ends lost 5 bases and 0 bases, in that order; junction bases with no gene match: 4. Some clones are missing from TCRdb's copy, which holds only in-frame ones; the method was immunoSEQ multiplex PCR. This sample has about 87,000 clones; 80% to 90% occur once, and the top ten carry 0.85% to 1%. As to time point: pretreatment peripheral blood. The genes are TRBV7-3 and TRBJ2-1; TRBD2 aligns across 10 bases. The sample consisted of PBMCs, taken around atezolizumab (anti-PD-L1) treatment. The sequence derives from an elderly woman with urothelial cancer. In DNA form, the CDR3 reads TGTGCCAGCAGCCTACGGACTAGCGGCTCCTACAATGAGCAGTTCTTC. The encoded protein is CASSLRTSGSYNEQFF.